This T cell receptor (beta chain) was found in a study of tumor and adjacent non-tumor tissue in lung cancer. The V gene's germline CDR1 is SQVTM and CDR2 ANQGSEA. The CDR3 extends over 14 amino acids. TCRbeta libraries were built with three rounds of nested PCR, modified from ARM-PCR. TCRdb re-called the multiplex PCR reads through MiXCR, storing one row per CDR3 protein. The table shows 40,000 to 55,000 distinct CDR3 sequences, with 74% occurring only once. RNA was extracted from bulk tissue without any cell sorting. Distant lung tissue was collected more than 3 cm away from the tumor edge. Of note for this clonotype: A junction boundary mismatches the germline segment, possibly from a read error.

The receptor was derived from a woman aged 60-75 years with non-small cell lung cancer. The chain couples TRBV29-1 to TRBJ1-1; TRBD1 matches 8 bases. Sequenced sample: distant non-tumor lung tissue. This CDR3 reads CGVGPDRTGYEAFF. Written as DNA, the CDR3 is TGCGGCGTTGGTCCCGATAGGACAGGGTATGAAGCTTTCTTT.